This T cell receptor (beta chain) emerged from a study of CD4+ T cells in melanoma. Study-wide results and limits: Neoantigen-specific CD4+ T cells in melanoma reportedly had diverse differentiation states.

Details on this clone: Its antigen is unknown.

Clones were read by immunoSEQ multiplex PCR, and TCRdb kept only the in-frame ones, dropping some. The data contain around 11,000 clones, less than 80% of them singletons. Per the germline V gene, CDR1 is WNHNN and CDR2 is SYGVQD (reference sequence). The CDR3 length is 17 residues. The V segment lost 11 bases and the J segment 0 bases; nucleotides outside the gene matches: 14. The TCR was taken from a human donor with melanoma. Sequencing used cells from a culture (not recorded whether cultured in vitro). J is TRBJ1-5 and V is TRBV10-1, with 9 bases lining up with TRBD1. The CDR3 here is CAVQGQGRTNSNQPQHF. The CDR3 region has the DNA TGCGCCGTCCAGGGACAGGGTCGAACCAATAGCAATCAGCCCCAGCATTTT.